The clone carrying this T cell receptor (beta chain) was recorded only once. The antigen remains undetermined. The data were taken from a study of cytomegalovirus exposure and HLA in healthy donors. Whole-study results and caveats: A missense variant in DCLRE1C was later tied to TCR beta V- and J-gene trimming.

Amplification used 60 Vbeta primers and 13 Jbeta primers. The assay was immunoSEQ multiplex PCR, and TCRdb's table has in-frame clones only and misses some. In the table there are about 160,000 clones, about 80% of which are singletons. From germline, CDR1 is SGHNT and CDR2 YENEEA. The CDR3 contains 13 residues. Trimming cost V 3 bases and J 8 bases, with 13 bases left between them. The sequenced sample was PBMCs. The chain is built from TRBV11-3 and TRBJ1-2, with D uncertain. The sequence came from a female donor in good health and CMV-seronegative. CDR3 coding DNA: TGTGCCAGCAGCTTCTCCAGCGGGTACGGCTACACCTTC. Translation: CASSFSSGYGYTF.